This T cell receptor (beta chain) was retrieved from a study of beta chain features in type 1 diabetes. Background on the study: In age, gender and cell yields, patients were similar to healthy donors.

Via CD45RO/CCR7/CD25/CD127/CD95/CD27, cells of the CD4+ naive, central memory, regulatory and stem cell-like memory subsets were sorted. Trimming pared 6 bases from V and 5 bases from J, leaving 7 bases between. CDR1 is SGHTA, CDR2 FQGNSA, per germline. The CDR3 length is 12 residues. Notes on the study in general: Reduced insertions and increased deletions marked VDJ junctions in type 1 diabetes patients. Naive, central memory and Treg TCRB repertoires appeared more alike in patients than in healthy donors.

Since all of the isolated RNA was reverse transcribed, expressed TCRB transcripts were what got sequenced. Libraries were prepared by immunoSEQ multiplex PCR; TCRdb keeps only in-frame clonotypes and omits some of them. The repertoire holds 850,000 to 900,000 clones, 15% to 20% seen once, with 0.023% in the top ten. Note on this clone: Its antigen is not identified.

The clonotype originates from a woman aged 18-29 years in good health. The V and J genes are TRBV7-2 and TRBJ1-4; D remains ambiguous. Sequencing input: naive CD4+ T cells from blood. Written as DNA, the CDR3 is TGTGCCAGCAGGCGGATGAATGAAAAACTGTTTTTT. Translating it yields CASRRMNEKLFF.